The 20 T cell receptor beta chains below come from one sample, sequenced in a study of shared clonotypes between healthy human individuals. The data were produced by immunoSEQ multiplex PCR, yet TCRdb's version contains in-frame clones alone and is incomplete. The sample includes approximately 2,300,000 clones, 85% to 95% seen only once; the top ten take more than 0.35%. Material: naive CD4+ T cells from PBMCs. Noted subset: CD45RA+ positively selected. Receptors were obtained from a man aged 18 to 30 in good health. Some clones in this sample may be carry-over from other donors' samples.

With regard to this clone: Other DNA sequences from this sample encode an identical CDR3 as well. The chain couples TRBV9 to TRBJ2-3, with D tentatively TRBD2 (5 bases). CDR1 is SGDLS and CDR2 is YYNGEE in the germline V gene. V lost 2 bases, J lost 4 bases, and 11 bases lay in between. This CDR3 spans 14 amino acids. This CDR3 reads CASSVRLASDTQYF. DNA of the CDR3: TGTGCCAGCAGCGTGAGATTAGCGTCAGATACGCAGTATTTT.

The rearrangement links TRBV28 to TRBJ1-1; 8 bases are a match to TRBD1. Germline loops: CDR1 MDHEN, CDR2 SYDVKM. V was pared by 2 bases and J by 0 bases, with 11 bases of the junction left unmatched. CDR3 length: 18 residues. The CDR3 here is CASSLPLGQAFMNTEAFF. The CDR3 DNA is TGTGCCAGCAGTTTACCCCTGGGACAGGCATTCATGAACACTGAAGCTTTCTTT. The full variable domain, its missing parts supplied by reference TRBV28 and TRBJ1-1, is DVKVTQSSRYLVKRTGEKVFLECVQDMDHENMFWYRQDPGLGLRLIYFSYDVKMKEKGDIPEGYSVSREKKERFSLILESASTNQTSMYLCASSLPLGQAFMNTEAFFGQGTRLTVV.

About this clone itself: This same CDR3 is encoded by further DNA sequences in the sample. The chain has TRBV11-2 and TRBJ2-5; D unclear. Germline loops: CDR1 SGHAT, CDR2 FQNNGV. With 3 bases removed from V and 4 bases from J, the gap between germline ends came to 3 bases. The CDR3 loop spans 11 amino acids. The CDR3 is CASSFSETQYF. DNA for the CDR3: TGTGCCAGCAGCTTTTCAGAGACCCAGTACTTC.

In its sample, this clone was seen once. The same CDR3 arises from other DNA sequences in this sample as well. The rearrangement links TRBV5-8 to TRBJ2-7; D is unresolved. The ends were cut back, 3 bases at V and 3 bases at J, with 1 base in the middle. The CDR3 is 10 residues long. The germline V gene encodes CDR1 SGHTS and CDR2 YDEGEE. The CDR3 nucleotides read TGTGCCAGCAGCTACTACGAGCAGTACTTC. Protein sequence: CASSYYEQYF.

The chain has TRBV28 and TRBJ1-6, with D unresolved. The CDR3 has 15 residues. Germline CDR1 and CDR2: MDHEN and SYDVKM. Deletions cut 6 bases from V and 7 bases from J, with 16 bases between. The CDR3: CASRTGRGQNSPLHF. CDR3 bases: TGTGCCAGCAGGACCGGACGGGGTCAAAATTCACCCCTCCACTTT. The full variable domain, in which reference TRBV28 and TRBJ1-6 provide the parts outside the CDR3, is DVKVTQSSRYLVKRTGEKVFLECVQDMDHENMFWYRQDPGLGLRLIYFSYDVKMKEKGDIPEGYSVSREKKERFSLILESASTNQTSMYLCASRTGRGQNSPLHFGNGTRLTVT.

V is TRBV19 and J is TRBJ1-1, with D hard to call. The V end was cut by 10 bases, the J end by 3 bases, with 12 bases between. The CDR3 spans 12 residues. Germline V lookup: CDR1 LNHDA, CDR2 SQIVND (reference sequence). CDR3 amino acids: CATDSGYTEAFF. The CDR3 coding sequence is TGTGCCACCGACTCGGGGTACACTGAAGCTTTCTTT.

This chain uses TRBV5-4 with TRBJ1-3; D is perhaps TRBD1 (5 bases). Germline-derived CDR1 and CDR2 are SGHNT and YYREEE (reference sequence). This CDR3 contains 15 residues. V lost 2 bases to trimming and J lost 3 bases, with 12 bases between them. The CDR3 here is CASSFSGAGGNTIYF. CDR3 DNA: TGTGCCAGCAGCTTTTCCGGGGCTGGTGGAAACACCATATATTTT.

The chain joins TRBV7-3 to TRBJ2-1, with D tentatively TRBD1 (5 bases). This CDR3 has 18 amino acids. V shed 2 bases and J shed 2 bases, with 19 bases lying between them. CDR1 SGHTA and CDR2 FQGTGA come from the germline V gene. The DNA of the CDR3 is TGTGCCAGCAGCTTACTAGTGGGGAACAGGATTACCTACAATGAGCAGTTCTTC. It yields the protein CASSLLVGNRITYNEQFF.

The gene calls are TRBV14 and TRBJ2-6, with D possibly matching TRBD2 (7 bases). CDR1 and CDR2 (germline): SGHDN, FVKESK. The CDR3 is 15 amino acids. Trimming stripped 4 bases from V and 4 bases from J, with 11 bases between. The CDR3 spells CASSRGGAGANVLTF. CDR3 nucleotide sequence: TGTGCCAGCAGCCGAGGGGGGGCCGGGGCCAACGTCCTGACTTTC.

The chain uses TRBV6-1 and TRBJ1-4; perhaps TRBD1 as D (5 bases). The CDR3 spans 12 residues. V was cut by 5 bases and J by 7 bases, with 8 bases left in between. Per the germline V gene, CDR1 is MNHNS and CDR2 is SASEGT. DNA of the CDR3: TGTGCCAGCAGTTTAGGGGTTGAAAAACTGTTTTTT. It codes for CASSLGVEKLFF.

This sequence joins TRBV27 and TRBJ1-1, with 7 positions matching TRBD1. CDR1 MNHEY and CDR2 SMNVEV come from the germline V gene (reference sequence). The CDR3 has 17 amino acids. Germline trimming cut 4 bases from V and 1 base from J; bases unmatched to any gene: 12. The DNA for the CDR3 is TGTGCCAGCAGTTCTCCCTTACTGACAGGGAAGAACACTGAAGCTTTCTTT. Translated: CASSSPLLTGKNTEAFF.

This clone was counted a few times. Other DNA sequences in this specimen translate into the identical CDR3. This sequence joins TRBV18 and TRBJ2-7, with 7 bases fitting TRBD1. CDR1 and CDR2 from the germline V gene are KGHSH and LQKENI. The CDR3 length is 14 residues. Unmatched junction bases numbered 4, after V lost 2 bases and J lost 3 bases. CDR3 nucleotides: TGTGCCAGCTCACCAGTCCAGGGGGACTACGAGCAGTACTTC. This sequence encodes CASSPVQGDYEQYF. The full variable domain, with the rest looked up from reference TRBV18 and TRBJ2-7, is NAGVMQNPRHLVRRRGQEARLRCSPMKGHSHVYWYRQLPEEGLKFMVYLQKENIIDESGMPKERFSAEFPKEGPSILRIQQVVRGDSAAYFCASSPVQGDYEQYFGPGTRLTVT.

V and J are TRBV7-9 and TRBJ2-1; possible D gene TRBD2, 6 bases. This CDR3 has 14 residues. Germline V gene lookup returns CDR1 SEHNR and CDR2 FQNEAQ (reference sequence). The V gene lost 5 bases and the J gene lost 8 bases, with 16 bases spanning the gap. CDR3 residues: CASSTGLLSHEQFF. DNA for the CDR3: TGTGCCAGCAGCACGGGACTCCTTAGTCATGAGCAGTTCTTC.

This clone has a handful of counts. V is TRBV28 and J is TRBJ1-5; no definite D call. The CDR3 loop spans 15 amino acids. V dropped 6 bases and J dropped 2 bases, with 14 bases sitting between them. Germline loops: CDR1 MDHEN, CDR2 SYDVKM. Written as DNA, the CDR3 is TGTGCCAGCAGCCTAGGGAGATTCGGCAATCAGCCCCAGCATTTT. Its protein product is CASSLGRFGNQPQHF. The complete variable domain, with remaining parts taken from reference TRBV28 and TRBJ1-5, reads DVKVTQSSRYLVKRTGEKVFLECVQDMDHENMFWYRQDPGLGLRLIYFSYDVKMKEKGDIPEGYSVSREKKERFSLILESASTNQTSMYLCASSLGRFGNQPQHFGDGTRLSIL.

In regard to this clone: The sample contains more than one DNA sequence encoding this CDR3. The rearrangement joins TRBV9 to TRBJ1-3, with a weak D call TRBD1 (5 bases). The CDR3 is 14 residues long. Germline V gene data show CDR1 as SGDLS and CDR2 as YYNGEE. Trimming took 2 bases from V and 2 from J, leaving 8 bases between them. CDR3 loop: CASSVQGAGNTIYF. CDR3 DNA: TGTGCCAGCAGCGTTCAGGGTGCTGGAAACACCATATATTTT.

The gene calls are TRBV2 and TRBJ2-7, with D possibly being TRBD1 (5 bases). V was clipped by 8 bases and J by 2 bases, with 10 bases between them. The CDR3 is 12 amino acids. In germline, CDR1 is SNHLY, CDR2 FYNNEI. Here the CDR3 DNA reads TGTGCCAGCGGTGGCAGGGCCTACGAGCAGTACTTC. It codes for CASGGRAYEQYF.

The gene calls are TRBV4-3 and TRBJ2-3; 9 positions agree with TRBD2. CDR1 and CDR2 from the germline V gene are LGHNA and YSLEER. The CDR3 totals 17 residues. V shed 4 bases, J shed 3 bases, and the junction held 11 bases outside the gene matches. CDR3 bases: TGCGCCAGCAGCCGATTTGGGGGCACTAGCGGGACAGATACGCAGTATTTT. This gives the protein CASSRFGGTSGTDTQYF.

J is TRBJ1-3 and V is TRBV11-2; D gene ambiguous. The germline V gene has CDR1 SGHAT and CDR2 FQNNGV. Trimming took 5 bases from V and 2 from J, leaving 13 bases between them. The CDR3 is 15 amino acids. The CDR3 DNA reads TGTGCCAGCAGCCGGGTTTCGCTGGCTGGAAACACCATATATTTT. It translates to CASSRVSLAGNTIYF.

This chain connects TRBV5-6 to TRBJ2-7; D uncertain. Trimming removed 0 bases from V and 4 bases from J, with 11 bases in between. The CDR3 has 14 residues. CDR1 is SGHDT, CDR2 YYEEEE, per germline. The CDR3 DNA sequence: TGTGCCAGCAGCTTGGGGCACAATGAATACGAGCAGTACTTC. Its protein is CASSLGHNEYEQYF.

The chain is built from TRBV5-4 and TRBJ2-7; D call uncertain. Between the trimmed V and J ends, which lost 4 bases and 0 bases, there was a span of 11 bases. CDR1 and CDR2 (germline): SGHNT, YYREEE (reference sequence). The CDR3 is made up of 14 amino acids. CDR3 nucleotides: TGTGCCAGCAGCCTCACACCGAGCTCCTACGAGCAGTACTTC. Translation: CASSLTPSSYEQYF.